This T cell receptor (beta chain) was captured in a study of blood T cells in healthy people across ages. Study observations and caveats: When set beside aged donors, long-lived donors presented more naive CD4+ cells and higher diversity. PBMCs went unsorted, and a conclusive naive versus antigen-experienced comparison was therefore prevented.

The CDR3 has 15 residues. With 8 bases clipped from V and 11 bases from J, the junction kept 11 bases outside the gene matches. A J-beta primer mix and a sample-barcoded 5' primer were used in a second PCR of about 7 to 11 cycles. Per-sample output comprised a minimum of 3 million paired-end reads containing CDR3. TCRdb re-called the 5' RACE reads with MiXCR, one entry per CDR3 protein. The sample gives about 580,000 distinct CDR3 sequences, 47% of which show up once; around 23% is in the top ten. This clonotype showed up just a few times. What it binds is not known. The chain uses TRBV12-3 or TRBV12-4 and TRBJ2-5; 16 bases fit TRBD2. The specimen sequenced was blood. This receptor was obtained from a man older than 75 in good health. The CDR3 DNA follows: TGTGCCAGCGGGTCGGGACTAGCGGGAGGGTTAAAGCAGTACTTC. Protein sequence: CASGSGLAGGLKQYF.